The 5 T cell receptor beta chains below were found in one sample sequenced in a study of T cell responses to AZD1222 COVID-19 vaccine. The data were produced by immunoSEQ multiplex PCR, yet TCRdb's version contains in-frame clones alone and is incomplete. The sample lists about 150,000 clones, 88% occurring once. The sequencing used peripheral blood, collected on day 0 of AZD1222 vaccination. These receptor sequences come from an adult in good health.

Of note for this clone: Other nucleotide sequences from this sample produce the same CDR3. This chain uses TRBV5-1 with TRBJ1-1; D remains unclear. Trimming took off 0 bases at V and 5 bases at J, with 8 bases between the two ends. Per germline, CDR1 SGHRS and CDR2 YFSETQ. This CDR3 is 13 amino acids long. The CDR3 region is CASSLGGGTEAFF. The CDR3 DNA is TGCGCCAGCAGCTTGGGAGGAGGGACTGAAGCTTTCTTT.

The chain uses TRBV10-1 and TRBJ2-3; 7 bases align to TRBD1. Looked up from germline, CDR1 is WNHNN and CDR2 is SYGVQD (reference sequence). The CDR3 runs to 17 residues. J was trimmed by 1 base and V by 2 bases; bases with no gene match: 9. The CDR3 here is CASSELRQGIGTDTQYF. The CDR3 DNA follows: TGCGCCAGCAGTGAGCTTCGACAGGGCATTGGCACAGATACGCAGTATTTT.

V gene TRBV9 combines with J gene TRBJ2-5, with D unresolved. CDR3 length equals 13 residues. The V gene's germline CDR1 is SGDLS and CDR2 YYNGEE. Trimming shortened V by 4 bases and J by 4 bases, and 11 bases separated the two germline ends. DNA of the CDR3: TGTGCCAGCAGCTCCAATCCGGGAGAGACCCAGTACTTC. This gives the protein CASSSNPGETQYF.

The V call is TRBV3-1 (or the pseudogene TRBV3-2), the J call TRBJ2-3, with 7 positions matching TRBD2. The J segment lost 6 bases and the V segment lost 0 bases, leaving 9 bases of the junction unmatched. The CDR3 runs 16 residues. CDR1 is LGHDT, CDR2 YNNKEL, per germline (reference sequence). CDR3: CASSQDGRGGGDTQYF. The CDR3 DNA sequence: TGTGCCAGCAGCCAAGATGGCCGCGGGGGAGGCGATACGCAGTATTTT.

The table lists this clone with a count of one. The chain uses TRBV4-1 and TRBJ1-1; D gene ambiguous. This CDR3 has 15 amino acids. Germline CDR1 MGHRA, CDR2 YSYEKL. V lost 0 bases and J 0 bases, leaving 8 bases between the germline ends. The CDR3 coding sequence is TGCGCCAGCAGCCAAGATGGTTACATGAACACTGAAGCTTTCTTT. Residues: CASSQDGYMNTEAFF.